This T cell receptor (beta chain) was sequenced for a study of identifying expanded T cells in peripheral blood. Study-level points and caveats: Over two and four weeks, about 15 and 19 clones changed, versus roughly 1.2 between replicates. Across healthy donors, higher total template counts meant significantly greater roughly two-week count variance.

Details on this clone: Its antigen is not identified.

Clones were read by immunoSEQ multiplex PCR, and TCRdb kept only the in-frame ones, dropping some. The sample gives about 98,000 clones, about 87% of which show up once; less than 15% is in the top ten. The CDR3 contains 16 residues. V shed 5 bases and J shed 7 bases, with 21 bases lying between them. Per the germline V gene, CDR1 is SEHNR and CDR2 is FQNEAQ (reference sequence). No infections or other immune events were documented during collection. The receptor was isolated from a person aged 18 to 75 in good health. Sequenced: blood. V gene TRBV7-9 combines with J gene TRBJ1-5, with D perhaps matching TRBD1 (5 bases). CDR3 in amino acids: CASSTGGGLGRQPQHF. CDR3 bases: TGTGCCAGCAGCACGGGGGGAGGGTTAGGACGGCAGCCCCAGCATTTT.